This T cell receptor (beta chain) originates from a study of technical replicates of blood from a handful of donors. This table comes from immunoSEQ multiplex PCR, and its TCRdb copy is limited to in-frame clones, with some not included. The sample includes 55,000 to 75,000 clones, approximately 95% of them seen just once. This CDR3 contains 14 residues. V gave up 4 bases and J gave up 5 bases; unmatched junction bases: 6. CDR1 SGHNT and CDR2 YYREEE come from the germline V gene (reference sequence). V is TRBV5-4 and J is TRBJ2-5; 9 bases agree with TRBD2. The sample comprised PBMCs. The sequence came from a human donor in good health. Some clones in this sample may be carry-over from other donors' samples. The CDR3: CASSTRGGLETQYF. CDR3 in DNA: TGTGCCAGCAGCACGCGGGGGGGCCTGGAGACCCAGTACTTC.